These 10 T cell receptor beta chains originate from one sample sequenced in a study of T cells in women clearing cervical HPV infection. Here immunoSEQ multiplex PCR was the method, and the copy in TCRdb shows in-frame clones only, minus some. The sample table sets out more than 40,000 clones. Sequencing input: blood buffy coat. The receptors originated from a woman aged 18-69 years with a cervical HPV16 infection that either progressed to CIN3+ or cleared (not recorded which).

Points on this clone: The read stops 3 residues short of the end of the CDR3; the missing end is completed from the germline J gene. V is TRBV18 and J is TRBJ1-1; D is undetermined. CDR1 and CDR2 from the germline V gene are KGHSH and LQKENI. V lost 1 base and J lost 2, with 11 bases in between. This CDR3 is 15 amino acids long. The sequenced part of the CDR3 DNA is TGTGCCAGCTCACCACGGCCCAGGCTTAACACTGAA. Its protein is CASSPRPRLNTE. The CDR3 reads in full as CASSPRPRLNTEAFF.

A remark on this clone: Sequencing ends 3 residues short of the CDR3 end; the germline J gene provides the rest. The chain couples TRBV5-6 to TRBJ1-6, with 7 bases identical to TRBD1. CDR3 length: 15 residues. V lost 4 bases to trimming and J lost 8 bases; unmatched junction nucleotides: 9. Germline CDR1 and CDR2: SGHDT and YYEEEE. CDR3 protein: CASSAYDRVHSPLHF. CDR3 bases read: TGTGCCAGCAGCGCGTACGACAGGGTTCATTCACCC.

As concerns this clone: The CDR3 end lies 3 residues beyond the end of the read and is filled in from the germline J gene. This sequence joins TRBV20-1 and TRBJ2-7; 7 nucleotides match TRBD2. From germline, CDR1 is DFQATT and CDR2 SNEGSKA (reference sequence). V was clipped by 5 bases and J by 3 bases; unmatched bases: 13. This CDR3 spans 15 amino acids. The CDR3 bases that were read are TGCAGTGCTGGTGAGCGGGGACCCTCTTACTACGAG. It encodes CSAGERGPSYYE. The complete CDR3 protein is CSAGERGPSYYEQYF.

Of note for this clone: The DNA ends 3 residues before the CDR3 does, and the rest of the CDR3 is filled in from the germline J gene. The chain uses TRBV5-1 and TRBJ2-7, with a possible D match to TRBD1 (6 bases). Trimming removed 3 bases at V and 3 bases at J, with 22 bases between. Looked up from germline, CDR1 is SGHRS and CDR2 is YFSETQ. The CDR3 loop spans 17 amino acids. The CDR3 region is CASSYKRLGDKNYEQYF. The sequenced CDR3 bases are TGCGCCAGCAGCTATAAACGACTTGGGGACAAGAACTACGAG.

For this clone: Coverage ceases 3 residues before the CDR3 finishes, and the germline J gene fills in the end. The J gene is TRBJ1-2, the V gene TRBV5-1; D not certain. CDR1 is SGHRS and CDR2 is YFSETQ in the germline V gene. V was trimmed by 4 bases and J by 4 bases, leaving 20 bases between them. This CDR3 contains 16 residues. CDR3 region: CASSDGPPTLGYGYTF. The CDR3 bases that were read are TGCGCCAGCAGCGATGGGCCTCCCACTCTCGGCTATGGC. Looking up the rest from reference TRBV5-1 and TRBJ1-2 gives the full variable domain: KAGVTQTPRYLIKTRGQQVTLSCSPISGHRSVSWYQQTPGQGLQFLFEYFSETQRNKGNFPGRFSGRQFSNSRSEMNVSTLELGDSALYLCASSDGPPTLGYGYTFGSGTRLTVV.

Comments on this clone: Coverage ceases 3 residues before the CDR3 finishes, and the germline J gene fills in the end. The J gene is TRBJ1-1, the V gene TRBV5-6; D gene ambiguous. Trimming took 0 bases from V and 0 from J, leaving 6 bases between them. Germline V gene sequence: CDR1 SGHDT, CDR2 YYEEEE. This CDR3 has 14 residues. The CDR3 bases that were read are TGTGCCAGCAGCTTGGCGGTTTTGAACACTGAA. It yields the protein CASSLAVLNTE. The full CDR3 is CASSLAVLNTEAFF.

The part of the CDR3 DNA that was read is TGTGCCAGCTCACGAACAAGCGGGAGAGGCTTCGAG. Its translation is CASSRTSGRGFE. The complete CDR3 protein is CASSRTSGRGFEQYF. The chain joins TRBV2 to TRBJ2-7, with TRBD2 matching over 8 bases. The read terminates 3 residues ahead of where the CDR3 ends, so the germline J gene completes it. With 8 bases clipped from V and 6 bases from J, the junction kept 15 bases outside the gene matches. CDR3 length: 15 amino acids. Germline CDR1 is SNHLY and CDR2 is FYNNEI.

CDR3 region: CASRRGQASSYEQYF. The sequenced CDR3 bases are TGTGCCAGTAGGCGGGGACAGGCCAGCTCCTACGAG. V usage is TRBV19 and J usage is TRBJ2-7; TRBD1 aligns across 8 bases. The read ends 3 residues shy of where the CDR3 ends; the end is completed using the germline J gene. Germline V gene data show CDR1 as LNHDA and CDR2 as SQIVND (reference sequence). The V segment lost 6 bases and the J segment 0 bases; nucleotides outside the gene matches: 7. The CDR3 has 15 amino acids.

The CDR3 here is CASSTTRGDNQPQHF. The CDR3 DNA, read in part, is TGCGCCAGCAGCACGACGCGGGGAGACAATCAGCCC. The chain recombines TRBV4-1 with TRBJ1-5; D is unclear. The read ends 3 residues shy of where the CDR3 ends; the end is completed using the germline J gene. CDR3 length: 15 amino acids. From germline, CDR1 is MGHRA and CDR2 YSYEKL. V was shortened by 5 bases and J by 3 bases, with 14 bases between the two germline ends.

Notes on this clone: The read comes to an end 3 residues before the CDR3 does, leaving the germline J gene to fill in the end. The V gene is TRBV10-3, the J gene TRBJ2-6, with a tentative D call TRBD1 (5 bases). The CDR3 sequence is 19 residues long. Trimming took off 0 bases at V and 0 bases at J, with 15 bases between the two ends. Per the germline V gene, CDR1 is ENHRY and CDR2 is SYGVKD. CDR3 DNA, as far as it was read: TGTGCCATCAGTGAGTCGATCGCAGGGCTCAGCTCTGGGGCCAACGTC. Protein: CAISESIAGLSSGANV. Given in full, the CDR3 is CAISESIAGLSSGANVLTF.